This TCR beta chain was documented in a study of T cell responses to AZD1222 COVID-19 vaccine. General study points: Spike-specific TCR depth and breadth grew after two AZD1222 doses. Repertoire sampling was restricted to post-peak T cell response timepoints.

As concerns this clone: Its antigen is unidentified.

Using immunoSEQ multiplex PCR, the repertoire was profiled, and TCRdb retains in-frame clones only, with some absent. Of under 250,000 clones in the sample, 93% were seen once. The length of the CDR3 is 12 residues. V was shortened by 7 bases and J by 4 bases, with 8 bases between the two germline ends. The sample in question was peripheral blood, obtained on day 0 of MenACWY control vaccination. The receptor's source is an adult in good health. The rearrangement joins TRBV12-3 or TRBV12-4 to TRBJ1-3; D remains ambiguous. CDR3 amino acids: CASTTIGNTIYF. CDR3 bases: TGTGCCAGCACCACAATCGGAAACACCATATATTTT.